Listed below are T cell receptor beta chains from one sample, sequenced in a study of shared clonotypes between healthy human individuals. Using immunoSEQ multiplex PCR, the repertoire was profiled, and TCRdb retains in-frame clones only, with some absent. The table includes about 340,000 clones, 73% detected once. Source material: memory CD4+ T cells sorted from blood. Every receptor here comes from a man younger than 40 in good health. Each CDR3 is given with its conserved first and last residue. A D gene is named only where the DNA matches it firmly. Size tells how often a clone was seen (once, few, many) or the class of an expanded clone, and some rows leave it out.

>NA|once|TRBV20-1|TRBJ1-2
TGCAGTGCTTCTACGACAGAAAAGACCTTC
CSASTTEKTF
>TRBD1|NA|TRBV6-5|TRBJ2-7
TGTGCCACCTGGCGGCAGGGGGCGTCCTACGAGCAGTACTTC
CATWRQGASYEQYF
>TRBD1|NA|TRBV10-3|TRBJ1-5
TGTGCCATCAGGGGGCAGGGGGATCAGCCCCAGCATTTT
CAIRGQGDQPQHF
>NA|NA|TRBV5-8|TRBJ1-5
TGTGCCAGCACCTTGCCCGGGGGCGAACAGCCCCAGCATTTT
CASTLPGGEQPQHF
>NA|NA|TRBV14|TRBJ2-3
TGTGCCAGCAGCCACCCCACCGGGGAACGAACGCAGTATTTT
CASSHPTGERTQYF
>TRBD2|few|TRBV7-2|TRBJ2-1
TGTGCCAGCAGACGCGACGTCGGGAGGGCTCGGGAGCAGTTCTTC
CASRRDVGRAREQFF
>TRBD2|NA|TRBV5-1|TRBJ2-1
TGCGCCAGCAGCCTAACAAGGGGACTAGCGGGAGCTGAGCAGTTCTTC
CASSLTRGLAGAEQFF
>TRBD2|few|TRBV4-2|TRBJ2-3
TGTGCCAGCAGCCAAGATGGTCGGGCGGGAGCCACAGATACGCAGTATTTT
CASSQDGRAGATDTQYF
>NA|NA|TRBV2|TRBJ2-5
TGTGCCAGCAGTGAATCAGAGACCCAGTACTTC
CASSESETQYF
>NA|once|TRBV2|TRBJ1-5
TGTGCCAGCAGTGAACATGGGGCGAGGGCGCCCCAGCATTTT
CASSEHGARAPQHF
>NA|NA|TRBV19|TRBJ2-2
TGTGCCAGTAGTATAGACCGACTCACCGGGGAGCTGTTTTTT
CASSIDRLTGELFF
>NA|NA|TRBV6-5|TRBJ2-3
TGTGCCAGCAGCACAACCCCCTACACAGATACGCAGTATTTT
CASSTTPYTDTQYF
>TRBD1|NA|TRBV25-1|TRBJ2-1
TGTGCCAGCAGTGGCACTCGCGGACAGGGTGGAGGCAATGAGCAGTTCTTC
CASSGTRGQGGGNEQFF
>NA|NA|TRBV7-2|TRBJ2-3
TGTGCCAGCAGCCGCCTGGGAGTGACTAGCACAGATACGCAGTATTTT
CASSRLGVTSTDTQYF
>NA|NA|TRBV7-7|TRBJ2-5
TGTGCTAGCAGCCGCGCCCTGTACCAAGAGACCCAGTACTTC
CASSRALYQETQYF
>TRBD2|once|TRBV7-2|TRBJ2-7
TGTGCCAGCAGCACCCGAGGGGGACTAGCGGGTACCTCCTACGAGCAGTACTTC
CASSTRGGLAGTSYEQYF
>TRBD2|NA|TRBV29-1|TRBJ2-1
TGCAGCGTTGAGGGCGGGAGTGTAAGAAATGAGCAGTTCTTC
CSVEGGSVRNEQFF
>NA|NA|TRBV9|TRBJ1-5
TGTGCCAGCAGCGTACGGAATCAGCCCCAGCATTTT
CASSVRNQPQHF
>NA|NA|TRBV9|TRBJ2-3
TGTGCCAGCAGCGCGGGACCCGGGGATACGCAGTATTTT
CASSAGPGDTQYF
>NA|few|TRBV18|TRBJ2-3
TGTGCCAGCTCACCACCGGTTCGCGGTCGCACAGATACGCAGTATTTT
CASSPPVRGRTDTQYF
>NA|many|TRBV27|TRBJ2-7
TGTGCCAGCGGTTTCACTAAGCGGCCGAGCTCCTACGAGCAGTACTTC
CASGFTKRPSSYEQYF
>TRBD1|NA|TRBV29-1|TRBJ2-7
TGCAGCGTTATTCGAACAGGGGGCGACCCCGCTACCGAGCAGTACTTC
CSVIRTGGDPATEQYF
>NA|many|TRBV2|TRBJ1-4
TGTGCCAGCAGTGACCCCAGGGGACTTGAAAAACTGTTTTTT
CASSDPRGLEKLFF
>NA|NA|TRBV30|TRBJ2-7
TGTGCCTGGAGTGAGGGCGGGACCTCTTTCTACGAGCAGTACTTC
CAWSEGGTSFYEQYF
>NA|few|TRBV5-1|TRBJ2-3
TGCGCCAGCAGTTCGGCAGGGTCGAGCACAGATACGCAGTATTTT
CASSSAGSSTDTQYF
>NA|NA|TRBV30|TRBJ2-5
TGTGCCTGGAGTAAGGGGCTAGCTAGGTTTGGAGAGACCCAGTACTTC
CAWSKGLARFGETQYF
>NA|NA|TRBV18|TRBJ2-3
TGTGCCAGCTCACCCGTTTACGCTACAGATACGCAGTATTTT
CASSPVYATDTQYF
>TRBD1|NA|TRBV2|TRBJ1-5
TGTGCCAGCAGGGGGACAGGGGATCATAGCAATCAGCCCCAGCATTTT
CASRGTGDHSNQPQHF
>NA|NA|TRBV28|TRBJ2-2
TGTGCCAGCAGTGTGACTCACGCCGGGACCGGGGAGCTGTTTTTT
CASSVTHAGTGELFF
>NA|NA|TRBV5-4|TRBJ2-6
TGTGCCAGCAGCTTGGCAGGGGCTGGGGCCAACGTCCTGACTTTC
CASSLAGAGANVLTF
>TRBD2|many|TRBV6-5|TRBJ2-1
TGTGCCAGCAGTTACCCGACTGGCGGGAGGGGGAATGAGCAGTTCTTC
CASSYPTGGRGNEQFF
>TRBD2|many|TRBV2|TRBJ2-5
TGTGCCAGCAGGACCGGGACTAACAAAGAGACCCAGTACTTC
CASRTGTNKETQYF
>NA|few|TRBV19|TRBJ2-2
TGTGCCAGTAGTATAGGGCGGAACACCGGGGAGCTGTTTTTT
CASSIGRNTGELFF
>NA|NA|TRBV30|TRBJ2-5
TGTGCCTGGGGCCTTGGCGAGACCCAGTACTTC
CAWGLGETQYF
>NA|NA|TRBV5-1|TRBJ2-7
TGCGCCAGCAGGTGGGAGACAGCATCCTACGAGCAGTACTTC
CASRWETASYEQYF
>TRBD2|NA|TRBV19|TRBJ2-5
TGTGCCAGTAGTCCGGGACTAGCGGGAGGGCCAAGGTGGGAAGAGACCCAGTACTTC
CASSPGLAGGPRWEETQYF
>TRBD1|NA|TRBV2|TRBJ2-3
TGTGCCAGGTCTGGTGAGACAGGGAGCACAGATACGCAGTATTTT
CARSGETGSTDTQYF
>TRBD2|NA|TRBV5-4|TRBJ2-7
TGTGCCAGCAGCTTTGGACTAGAAGGAAGCGAGCAGTACTTC
CASSFGLEGSEQYF
>NA|NA|TRBV28|TRBJ1-4
TGTGCCAGCAGGGTGGCGGGGGCAGGTGAAAAACTGTTTTTT
CASRVAGAGEKLFF
>NA|NA|TRBV5-1|TRBJ2-2
TGCGCCAGCAGCCAGAAAAACACCGGGGAGCTGTTTTTT
CASSQKNTGELFF
>NA|NA|TRBV7-9|TRBJ1-2
TGTGCCAGCAGCTTAGATGGGCTGGCCGGGAATGTACGCGACTATGGCTACACCTTC
CASSLDGLAGNVRDYGYTF
>NA|NA|TRBV7-3|TRBJ1-2
TGTGCCAGCAGTCCTGATACAGGACTCTATGGCTACACCTTC
CASSPDTGLYGYTF
>NA|NA|TRBV6-1|TRBJ1-4
TGTGCCAGCAAGGTGACTACTAATGAAAAACTGTTTTTT
CASKVTTNEKLFF
>TRBD1|NA|TRBV5-4|TRBJ1-1
TGTGCCAGCAGCTTTCGGACAGGGGCTGCAAACACTGAAGCTTTCTTT
CASSFRTGAANTEAFF
>NA|NA|TRBV28|TRBJ1-2
TGTGCCAGCAGTTTGTACAGTACTTATGGCTACACCTTC
CASSLYSTYGYTF
>NA|NA|TRBV11-3|TRBJ2-2
TGTGCCAGCAGCCTCAGAGAGACCGGGGAGCTGTTTTTT
CASSLRETGELFF
>NA|NA|TRBV18|TRBJ1-2
TGTGCCAGCTCACCAGTGAGGGGAGGGTGGCATGGCTACACCTTC
CASSPVRGGWHGYTF
>NA|NA|TRBV7-2|TRBJ1-5
TGTGCCAGCAGCTTAAATCCAGAGCCCCAGCATTTT
CASSLNPEPQHF
>TRBD2|few|TRBV29-1|TRBJ2-1
TGCAGCGCCCAGGGACTAGGTGTAAATGAGCAGTTCTTC
CSAQGLGVNEQFF
>NA|NA|TRBV9|TRBJ2-1
TGTGCCAGCAGCCTACGAGGGGAGGGGGACAATGAGCAGTTCTTC
CASSLRGEGDNEQFF
>NA|NA|TRBV2|TRBJ2-1
TGTGCCAGCAGTCTGGGCGCATCTCATGAGCAGTTCTTC
CASSLGASHEQFF
>NA|NA|TRBV28|TRBJ1-5
TGTGCCAGCACTCCCGGAGGGGTATATCAGCCCCAGCATTTT
CASTPGGVYQPQHF
>TRBD1|NA|TRBV28|TRBJ2-7
TGTGCTAGCAGTATCACAGGGGGTGAGCAGTACTTC
CASSITGGEQYF
>TRBD2|NA|TRBV6-6|TRBJ2-5
TGTGCCAGCAGTCTCGGGACTAGCGCGCAAGAGACCCAGTACTTC
CASSLGTSAQETQYF